A single sample is the source of the 20 T cell receptor beta chains below, sequenced in a study of quantifying T cell responses using KT2 cells. Study information: TCR alpha and beta constant-region primers primed reverse transcription of RNA.

A single-stranded UMI oligo with SP2 sequence was ligated to cDNA 3' ends. An equimolar mix of RC1.1 and RC1.2 primed the beta chain across TRBC1 and TRBC2. TCRdb used MiXCR to reprocess the UMI-ligation and nested PCR reads, holding one entry per CDR3 protein. The table records 25,000 to 35,000 distinct CDR3 sequences, under 13% of them present only once. Sample: PBMCs spiked with cells of the T cell clone KT2. Receptor source: a human donor.

This clonotype has at least ten counts. The chain couples TRBV6-5 to TRBJ2-5; TRBD2 might be the D (7 bases). CDR3 length: 15 residues. V lost 5 bases and J lost 5, with 18 bases in between. Germline V lookup: CDR1 MNHEY, CDR2 SVGAGI. The CDR3 DNA reads as TGTGCCAGCAGTACCGACATGGAGGGGGGGGAGACCCAGTACTTC. It yields the protein CASSTDMEGGETQYF.

A note on this clonotype: This may be a read error, as it is one base from a much larger clone. The rearrangement joins TRBV10-3 to TRBJ2-3; 8 bases align to TRBD2. This CDR3 is built from 17 residues. CDR1 is ENHRY, CDR2 SYGVKD, per germline. CDR3 residues: CAISESPGLAGTDTRYF. DNA of the CDR3: TGTGCCATCAGTGAATCCCCCGGGCTAGCGGGTACAGATACGCGGTATTTT.

This clonotype was seen at least ten times. The chain employs TRBV3-1 and TRBJ1-1, with no clear D. CDR1 is LGHDT, CDR2 YNNKEL, per germline (reference sequence). The CDR3 contains 12 residues. Trimming took off 2 bases at V and 2 bases at J, with 3 bases between the two ends. The CDR3 region is CASSQSNTEAFF. In DNA form, the CDR3 reads TGTGCCAGCAGCCAAAGTAACACTGAAGCTTTCTTT.

This clonotype was seen only a few times. The chain's CDR3 is CASSASGGGYEQYF. The CDR3 nucleotides read TGCGCCAGCAGTGCCTCAGGCGGGGGCTACGAGCAGTACTTC. The gene calls are TRBV10-2 and TRBJ2-7; 7 bases agree with TRBD2. J gave up 3 bases and V 4 bases, and 6 bases lay outside the gene matches. CDR3 length equals 14 residues. CDR1 and CDR2 from the germline V gene are WSHSY and SAAADI.

There are a few counts of this clonotype. The chain has TRBV12-3 or TRBV12-4 and TRBJ1-3; 7 bases line up with TRBD1. CDR3 length equals 18 residues. The ends lost 4 bases at V and 3 bases at J; junction bases unmatched: 15. The CDR3 DNA sequence: TGTGCCAGCAGTTCCTTGAAACGACAGGGTCGGGATGGAAACACCATATATTTT. Protein sequence: CASSSLKRQGRDGNTIYF.

This rearrangement joins TRBV19 to TRBJ1-5, with D maybe TRBD1 (5 bases). Germline CDR1 and CDR2: LNHDA and SQIVND (reference sequence). CDR3 length equals 13 residues. The ends were cut back, 6 bases at V and 6 bases at J, with 12 bases in the middle. CDR3 sequence reads: CASSSRVAQPQHF. The CDR3 DNA is TGTGCCAGTAGCAGCAGGGTGGCTCAGCCCCAGCATTTT.

The chain carries TRBV6-2 or TRBV6-3 and TRBJ1-5, with 9 nucleotides matching TRBD1. The CDR3 sequence is 14 residues long. The germline V gene encodes CDR1 MNHEY and CDR2 SVGEGT. V trimming: 6 bases; J trimming: 7 bases; junction bases outside the gene matches: 7. CDR3 in amino acids: CASRPTGGGQPQHF. The CDR3 DNA is TGTGCCAGCAGGCCGACAGGGGGTGGACAGCCCCAGCATTTT.

This chain links TRBV6-2 or TRBV6-3 with TRBJ1-1, with TRBD1 identical over 7 bases. Germline V CDR1 and CDR2: MNHEY, SVGEGT. Germline trimming cut 6 bases from V and 4 bases from J; bases unmatched to any gene: 5. The CDR3 is 13 residues long. The CDR3 protein is CASREDRATEAFF. The CDR3 bases are TGTGCCAGCAGAGAAGACAGGGCCACTGAAGCTTTCTTT.

In this sample, this clonotype turned up many times. The chain joins TRBV5-8 to TRBJ2-7, with TRBD1 matching over 10 bases. CDR1 and CDR2 (germline): SGHTS, YDEGEE. Unmatched junction bases numbered 7, after V lost 0 bases and J lost 7 bases. This CDR3 is 15 amino acids long. The CDR3 DNA sequence: TGTGCCAGCAGCTTGGTTGGGACAGGGGCGTTGGAGCAGTACTTC. This encodes CASSLVGTGALEQYF. The full variable domain, with the rest looked up from reference TRBV5-8 and TRBJ2-7, is EAGVTQSPTHLIKTRGQQATLRCSPISGHTSVYWYQQALGLGLQFLLWYDEGEERNRGNFPPRFSGRQFPNYSSELNVNALELEDSALYLCASSLVGTGALEQYFGPGTRLTVT.

The chain carries TRBV11-2 and TRBJ2-1; D remains ambiguous. Deletions cut 0 bases from V and 6 bases from J, with 6 bases between. The germline V gene encodes CDR1 SGHAT and CDR2 FQNNGV. The CDR3 spans 13 residues. The CDR3 DNA follows: TGTGCCAGCAGCTTAGAGGCGATCAATGAGCAGTTCTTC. It encodes CASSLEAINEQFF.

The table lists this clonotype with a few counts. This chain uses TRBV11-2 with TRBJ2-5, with D maybe TRBD1 (5 bases). Per germline, CDR1 SGHAT and CDR2 FQNNGV. The CDR3 sequence is 13 residues long. Trimming removed 5 bases from V and 0 bases from J, with 7 bases in between. CDR3: CASSPDNQETQYF. The CDR3 DNA sequence: TGTGCCAGCAGCCCGGACAACCAAGAGACCCAGTACTTC.

In DNA form, the CDR3 reads TGTGCCAGCAGGGGACTAGCGGGAGTTGGAGAGACCCAGTACTTC. Encoded protein: CASRGLAGVGETQYF. The chain couples TRBV6-2 or TRBV6-3 to TRBJ2-5; TRBD2 matches 14 bases. This CDR3 region has 15 residues. Germline lookup yields CDR1 MNHEY and CDR2 SVGEGT. The V and J ends lost 6 bases and 4 bases, in that order; junction bases with no gene match: 4.

The chain links TRBV6-2 or TRBV6-3 to TRBJ2-4; 14 nucleotides align to TRBD2. This CDR3 contains 15 residues. Germline lookup yields CDR1 MNHEY and CDR2 SVGEGT. The ends lost 6 bases at V and 10 bases at J; junction bases unmatched: 8. CDR3 sequence: CASRGTGTSGSIQYF. CDR3 DNA sequence: TGTGCCAGCAGAGGGACCGGGACTAGCGGGAGTATTCAGTACTTC.

The rearrangement links TRBV6-5 to TRBJ2-5; D not resolved. The CDR3 has 15 amino acids. V lost 0 bases, J lost 2 bases, and 10 bases lay in between. Germline lookup yields CDR1 MNHEY and CDR2 SVGAGI. In DNA, the CDR3 is TGTGCCAGCAGTTACTCTGAGAACGGGCAAGAGACCCAGTACTTC. It yields the protein CASSYSENGQETQYF.

This clonotype was seen only once. The chain carries TRBV20-1 and TRBJ2-5, with 11 nucleotides matching TRBD1. Germline loops: CDR1 DFQATT, CDR2 SNEGSKA (reference sequence). This CDR3 has 16 amino acids. V was pared by 0 bases and J by 5 bases, with 8 bases of the junction left unmatched. The CDR3 is CSARDSGTGGLETQYF. CDR3 bases: TGCAGTGCTAGAGATAGCGGGACAGGGGGATTGGAGACCCAGTACTTC.

This clonotype was picked up a small number of times. The chain joins TRBV12-3 or TRBV12-4 to TRBJ1-2, with D possibly TRBD1 on 6 matching bases. The CDR3 consists of 14 residues. Trimming took 5 bases from V and 4 from J, leaving 14 bases between them. This chain's CDR3 is CASSARGARYGYTF. DNA for the CDR3: TGTGCCAGCAGTGCCCGGGGGGCTCGCTATGGCTACACCTTC.

The sample holds many counts of this clonotype. CDR3 sequence reads: CASSRGTSGGYEQYF. In nucleotides, the CDR3 is TGTGCCAGCAGCCGGGGGACTAGCGGGGGTTACGAGCAGTACTTC. V is TRBV3-1 and J is TRBJ2-7; 14 nucleotides match TRBD2. The ends lost 4 bases at V and 4 bases at J; junction bases unmatched: 3. The V gene's germline CDR1 is LGHDT and CDR2 YNNKEL (reference sequence). This CDR3 has 15 residues.

This clonotype occurred once. This rearrangement joins TRBV2 to TRBJ2-3; unclear D gene. The CDR3 runs to 14 residues. The V gene's germline CDR1 is SNHLY and CDR2 FYNNEI. Trimming left V 2 bases short and J 4 bases short, with 10 bases between. The DNA for the CDR3 is TGTGCCAGCAGTGAATTACGTGGTGCAGATACGCAGTATTTT. Encoded protein: CASSELRGADTQYF. Variable domain in full (rest from reference TRBV2 and TRBJ2-3): EPEVTQTPSHQVTQMGQEVILRCVPISNHLYFYWYRQILGQKVEFLVSFYNNEISEKSEIFDDQFSVERPDGSNFTLKIRSTKLEDSAMYFCASSELRGADTQYFGPGTRLTVL.

In this sample, this clonotype turned up a few times. The V call is TRBV11-2, the J call TRBJ1-2; no clear D gene. Per germline, CDR1 SGHAT and CDR2 FQNNGV. V was trimmed by 4 bases and J by 4 bases, leaving 10 bases between them. CDR3 size: 13 residues. The CDR3, as DNA: TGTGCCAGCAGCTCGACCCGAGTCTATGGCTACACCTTC. Its protein product is CASSSTRVYGYTF. The full variable domain, with the rest looked up from reference TRBV11-2 and TRBJ1-2, is EAGVAQSPRYKIIEKRQSVAFWCNPISGHATLYWYQQILGQGPKLLIQFQNNGVVDDSQLPKDRFSAERLKGVDSTLKIQPAKLEDSAVYLCASSSTRVYGYTFGSGTRLTVV.

The sample holds many counts of this clonotype. The CDR3 DNA reads as TGTGCCAGCAGTTTACTAGCGGGGGGGACAGATACGCAGTATTTT. As protein: CASSLLAGGTDTQYF. The rearrangement uses TRBV6-6 and TRBJ2-3, with 13 bases matching TRBD2. Germline CDR1 MNHNY, CDR2 SVGAGI (reference sequence). V dropped 4 bases and J dropped 3; count of bases not matched to a gene: 1. The CDR3 has 15 residues.